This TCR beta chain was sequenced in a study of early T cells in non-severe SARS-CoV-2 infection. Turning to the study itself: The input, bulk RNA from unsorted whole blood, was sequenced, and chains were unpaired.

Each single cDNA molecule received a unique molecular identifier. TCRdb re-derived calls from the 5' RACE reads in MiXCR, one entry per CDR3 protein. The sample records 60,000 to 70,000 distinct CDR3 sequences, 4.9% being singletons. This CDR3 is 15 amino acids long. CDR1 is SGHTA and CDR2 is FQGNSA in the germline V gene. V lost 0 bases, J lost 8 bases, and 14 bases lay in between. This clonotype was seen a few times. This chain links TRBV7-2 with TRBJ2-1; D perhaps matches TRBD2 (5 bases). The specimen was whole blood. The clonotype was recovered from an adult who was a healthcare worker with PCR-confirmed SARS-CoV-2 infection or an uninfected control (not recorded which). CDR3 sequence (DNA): TGTGCCAGCAGCTTAGCGCCCACTAGGCATGATGAGCAGTTCTTC. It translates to CASSLAPTRHDEQFF.